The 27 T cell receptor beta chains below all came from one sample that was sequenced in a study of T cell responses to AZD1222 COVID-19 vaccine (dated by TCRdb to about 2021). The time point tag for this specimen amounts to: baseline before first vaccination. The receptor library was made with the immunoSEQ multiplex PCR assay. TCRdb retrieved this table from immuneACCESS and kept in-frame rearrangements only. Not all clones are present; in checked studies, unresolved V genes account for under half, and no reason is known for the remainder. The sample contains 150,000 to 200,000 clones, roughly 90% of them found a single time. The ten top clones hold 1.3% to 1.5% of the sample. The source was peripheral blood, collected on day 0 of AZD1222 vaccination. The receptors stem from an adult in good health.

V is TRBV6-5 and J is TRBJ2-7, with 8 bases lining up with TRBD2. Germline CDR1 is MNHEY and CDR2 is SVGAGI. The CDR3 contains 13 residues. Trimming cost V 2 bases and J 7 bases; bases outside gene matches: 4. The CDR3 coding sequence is TGTGCCAGCAGTTACGCGGGGGGCCGGGAGCAGTACTTC. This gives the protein CASSYAGGREQYF.

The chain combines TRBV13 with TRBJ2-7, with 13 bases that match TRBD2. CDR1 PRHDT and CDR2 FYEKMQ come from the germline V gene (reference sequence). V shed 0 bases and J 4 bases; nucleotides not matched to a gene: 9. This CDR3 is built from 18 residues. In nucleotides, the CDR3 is TGTGCCAGCAGCTTAGGGGTCGGACTAGCGGGAGTCGGATACGAGCAGTACTTC. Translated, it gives CASSLGVGLAGVGYEQYF. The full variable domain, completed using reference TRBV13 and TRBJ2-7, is AAGVIQSPRHLIKEKRETATLKCYPIPRHDTVYWYQQGPGQDPQFLISFYEKMQSDKGSIPDRFSAQQFSDYHSELNMSSLELGDSALYFCASSLGVGLAGVGYEQYFGPGTRLTVT.

The CDR3 coding sequence is TGTGCCAGCAGATCGCTGGACAGGCCCAGGAGGGGTTCACCCCTCCACTTT. Translated: CASRSLDRPRRGSPLHF. The V call is TRBV2, the J call TRBJ1-6; 7 bases match TRBD1. V lost 6 bases, J lost 9 bases, and 17 bases stayed unmatched. The CDR3 contains 17 residues. From germline, CDR1 is SNHLY and CDR2 FYNNEI.

This CDR3 reads CASSINLRLEVPYNEQFF. CDR3 in DNA: TGTGCCAGTAGTATAAACCTTCGCCTAGAAGTCCCCTACAATGAGCAGTTCTTC. The rearrangement links TRBV19 to TRBJ2-1; D is unresolved. Germline assignment: CDR1 LNHDA and CDR2 SQIVND (reference sequence). Trimming cost V 2 bases and J 2 bases, with 19 bases left between them. CDR3 length: 18 amino acids.

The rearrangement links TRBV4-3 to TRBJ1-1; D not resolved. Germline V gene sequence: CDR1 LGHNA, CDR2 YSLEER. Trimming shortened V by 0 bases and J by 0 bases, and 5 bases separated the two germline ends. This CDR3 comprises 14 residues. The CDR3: CASSQDILNTEAFF. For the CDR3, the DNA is TGCGCCAGCAGCCAAGACATCTTGAACACTGAAGCTTTCTTT.

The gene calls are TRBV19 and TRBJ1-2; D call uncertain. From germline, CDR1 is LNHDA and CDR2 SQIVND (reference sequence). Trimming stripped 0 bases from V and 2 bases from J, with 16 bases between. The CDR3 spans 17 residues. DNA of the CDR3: TGTGCCAGTAGTATAGAACGTTCCGGCGGCAGGAACTATGGCTACACCTTC. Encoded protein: CASSIERSGGRNYGYTF.

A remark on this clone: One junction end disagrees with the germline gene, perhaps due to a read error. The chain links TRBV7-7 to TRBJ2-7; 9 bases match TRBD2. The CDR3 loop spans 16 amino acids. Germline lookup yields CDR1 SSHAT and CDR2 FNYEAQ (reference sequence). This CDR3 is CASSPVAGASSYEQYF. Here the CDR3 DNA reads TGTGCTAGCAGCCCGGTAGCGGGAGCTTCTTCCTACGAGCAGTACTTC.

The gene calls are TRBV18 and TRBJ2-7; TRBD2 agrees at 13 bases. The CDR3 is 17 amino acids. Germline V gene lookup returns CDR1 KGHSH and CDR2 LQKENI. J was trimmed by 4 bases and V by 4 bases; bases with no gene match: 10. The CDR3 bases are TGTGCCAGCTCACTAGGGACTAGCGGGAATACTCAATACGAGCAGTACTTC. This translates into CASSLGTSGNTQYEQYF.

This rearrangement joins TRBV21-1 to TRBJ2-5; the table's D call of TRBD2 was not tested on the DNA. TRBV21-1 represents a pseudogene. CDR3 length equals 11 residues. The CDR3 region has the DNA TGTGCCAGCAGCAAAATTAACTCGGGGTACTTC. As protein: CASSKINSGYF.

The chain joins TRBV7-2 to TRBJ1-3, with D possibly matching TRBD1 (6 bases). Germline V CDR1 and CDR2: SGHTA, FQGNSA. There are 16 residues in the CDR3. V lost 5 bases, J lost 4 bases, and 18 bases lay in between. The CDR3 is CASSATGILRGNTIYF. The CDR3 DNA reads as TGTGCCAGCAGCGCAACAGGGATACTGAGGGGAAACACCATATATTTT. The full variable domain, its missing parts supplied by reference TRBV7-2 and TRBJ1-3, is GAGVSQSPSNKVTEKGKDVELRCDPISGHTALYWYRQSLGQGLEFLIYFQGNSAPDKSGLPSDRFSAERTGGSVSTLTIQRTQQEDSAVYLCASSATGILRGNTIYFGEGSWLTVV.

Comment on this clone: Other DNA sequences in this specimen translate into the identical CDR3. The DNA for the CDR3 is TGTGCCAGTAGTATAGAGGGGAGCTCCTACAATGAGCAGTTCTTC. Its protein is CASSIEGSSYNEQFF. This chain joins TRBV19 and TRBJ2-1; perhaps TRBD2 as D (5 bases). The germline V gene encodes CDR1 LNHDA and CDR2 SQIVND (reference sequence). The CDR3 is 15 residues long. V lost 0 bases to trimming and J lost 0 bases, with 6 bases between them.

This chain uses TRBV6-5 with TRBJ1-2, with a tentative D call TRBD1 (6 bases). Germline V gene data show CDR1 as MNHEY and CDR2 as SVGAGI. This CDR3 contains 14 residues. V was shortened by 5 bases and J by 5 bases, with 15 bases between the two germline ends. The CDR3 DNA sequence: TGTGCCAGCAGTCTACTGGCAGGGGAGTATGGCTACACCTTC. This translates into CASSLLAGEYGYTF.

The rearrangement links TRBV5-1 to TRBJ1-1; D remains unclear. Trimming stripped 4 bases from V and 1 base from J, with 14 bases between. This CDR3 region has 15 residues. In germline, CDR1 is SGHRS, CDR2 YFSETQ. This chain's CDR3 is CASSPTTRANTEAFF. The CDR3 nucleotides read TGCGCCAGCAGCCCGACGACCCGGGCGAACACTGAAGCTTTCTTT.

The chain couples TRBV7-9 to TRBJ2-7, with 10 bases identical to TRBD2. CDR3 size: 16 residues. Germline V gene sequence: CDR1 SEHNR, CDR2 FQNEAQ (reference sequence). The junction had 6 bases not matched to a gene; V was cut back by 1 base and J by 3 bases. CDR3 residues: CASSLVLASGSYEQYF. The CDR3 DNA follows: TGTGCCAGCAGCTTAGTACTGGCTAGCGGGAGCTACGAGCAGTACTTC.

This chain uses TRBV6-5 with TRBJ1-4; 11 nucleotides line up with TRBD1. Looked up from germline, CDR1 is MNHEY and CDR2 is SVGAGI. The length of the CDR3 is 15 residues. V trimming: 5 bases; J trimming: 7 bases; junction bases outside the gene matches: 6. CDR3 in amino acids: CASSTPGQGVEKLFF. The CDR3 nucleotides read TGTGCCAGCAGTACTCCGGGACAGGGGGTTGAAAAACTGTTTTTT.

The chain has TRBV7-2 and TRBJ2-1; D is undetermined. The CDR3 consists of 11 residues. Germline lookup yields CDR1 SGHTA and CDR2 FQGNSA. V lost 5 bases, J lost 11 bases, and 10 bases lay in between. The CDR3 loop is CASSRLGQQFF. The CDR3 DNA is TGTGCCAGCAGCAGGTTGGGCCAGCAGTTCTTC.

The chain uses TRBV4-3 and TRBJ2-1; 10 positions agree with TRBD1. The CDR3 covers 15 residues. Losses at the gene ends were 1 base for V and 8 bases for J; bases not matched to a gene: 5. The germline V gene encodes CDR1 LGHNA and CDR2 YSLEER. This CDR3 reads CASSQARQGADEQFF. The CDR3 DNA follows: TGCGCCAGCAGCCAAGCCCGACAGGGGGCCGATGAGCAGTTCTTC.

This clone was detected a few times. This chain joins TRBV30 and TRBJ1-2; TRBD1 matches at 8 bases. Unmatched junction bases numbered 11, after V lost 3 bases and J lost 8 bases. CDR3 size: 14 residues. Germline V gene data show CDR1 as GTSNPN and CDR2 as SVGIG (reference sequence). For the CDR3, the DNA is TGTGCCTGGAGCTTATCCAGGGGGCGAGGGGGCTACACCTTC. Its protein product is CAWSLSRGRGGYTF. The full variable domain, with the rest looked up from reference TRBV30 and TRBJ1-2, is SQTIHQWPATLVQPVGSPLSLECTVEGTSNPNLYWYRQAAGRGLQLLFYSVGIGQISSEVPQNLSASRPQDRQFILSSKKLLLSDSGFYLCAWSLSRGRGGYTFGSGTRLTVV.

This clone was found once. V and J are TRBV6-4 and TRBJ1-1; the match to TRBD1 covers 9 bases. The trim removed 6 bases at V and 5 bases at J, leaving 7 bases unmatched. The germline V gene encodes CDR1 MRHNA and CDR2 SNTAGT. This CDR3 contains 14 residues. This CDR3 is CASSLDRGITEAFF. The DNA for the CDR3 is TGTGCCAGCAGCTTGGACAGGGGAATAACTGAAGCTTTCTTT.

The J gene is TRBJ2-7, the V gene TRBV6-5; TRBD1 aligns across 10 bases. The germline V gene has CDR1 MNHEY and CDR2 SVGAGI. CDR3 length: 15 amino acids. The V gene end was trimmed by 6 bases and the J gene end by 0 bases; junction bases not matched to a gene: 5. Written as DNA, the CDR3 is TGTGCCAGCAGGCCCGACAGGGGGCCCTCCTACGAGCAGTACTTC. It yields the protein CASRPDRGPSYEQYF.

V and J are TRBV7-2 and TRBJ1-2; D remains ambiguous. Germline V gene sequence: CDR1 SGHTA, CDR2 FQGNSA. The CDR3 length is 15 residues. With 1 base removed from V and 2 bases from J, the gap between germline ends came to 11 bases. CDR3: CASSLGLRSNYGYTF. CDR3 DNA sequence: TGTGCCAGCAGCTTAGGGCTAAGGTCCAACTATGGCTACACCTTC.

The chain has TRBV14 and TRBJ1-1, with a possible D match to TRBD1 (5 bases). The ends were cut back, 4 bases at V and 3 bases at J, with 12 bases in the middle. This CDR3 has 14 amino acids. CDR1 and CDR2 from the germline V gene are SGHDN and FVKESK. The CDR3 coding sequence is TGTGCCAGCAGCCGTGGGGGGGACTACACTGAAGCTTTCTTT. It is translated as CASSRGGDYTEAFF.

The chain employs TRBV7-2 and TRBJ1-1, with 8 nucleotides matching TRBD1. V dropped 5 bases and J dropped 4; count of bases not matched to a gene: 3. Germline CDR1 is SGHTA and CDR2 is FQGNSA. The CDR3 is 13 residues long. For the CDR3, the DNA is TGTGCCAGCAGCACAACAGGGGGCACTGAAGCTTTCTTT. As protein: CASSTTGGTEAFF.

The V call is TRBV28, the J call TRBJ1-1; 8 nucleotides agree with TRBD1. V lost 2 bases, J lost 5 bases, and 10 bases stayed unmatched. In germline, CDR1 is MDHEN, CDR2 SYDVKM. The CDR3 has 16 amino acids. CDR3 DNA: TGTGCCAGCAGTTTAGGGGCAGGGGGCGCCGGGACTGAAGCTTTCTTT. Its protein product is CASSLGAGGAGTEAFF.

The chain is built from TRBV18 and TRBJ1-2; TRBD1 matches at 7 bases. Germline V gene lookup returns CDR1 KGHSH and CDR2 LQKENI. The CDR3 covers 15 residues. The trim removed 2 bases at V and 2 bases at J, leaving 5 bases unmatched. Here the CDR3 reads CASSPGDSPNYGYTF. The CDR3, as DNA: TGTGCCAGCTCACCAGGGGACAGCCCCAACTATGGCTACACCTTC.

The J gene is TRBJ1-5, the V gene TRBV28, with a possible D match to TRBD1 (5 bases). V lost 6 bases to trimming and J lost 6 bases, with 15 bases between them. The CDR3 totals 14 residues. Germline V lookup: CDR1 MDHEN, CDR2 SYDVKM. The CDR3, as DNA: TGTGCCAGCAGAGACGGACAAGGAGGTCAGCCCCAGCATTTT. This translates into CASRDGQGGQPQHF.

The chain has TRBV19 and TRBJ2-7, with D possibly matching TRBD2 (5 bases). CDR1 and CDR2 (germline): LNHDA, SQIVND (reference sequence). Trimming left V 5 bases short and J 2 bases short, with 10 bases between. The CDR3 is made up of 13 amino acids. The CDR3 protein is CASSPTSTYEQYF. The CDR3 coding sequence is TGTGCCAGTAGTCCTACTAGTACCTACGAGCAGTACTTC.